This record looks at one T cell receptor beta chain sequence and its context. After isolation, RNA underwent reverse transcription to generate cDNA as the sequencing template. This table comes from immunoSEQ multiplex PCR, and its TCRdb copy is limited to in-frame clones, with some not included. The sample shows some 180,000 clones, 50% to 70% of them seen only once. The data were obtained in a study of CD8+ T cells in alopecia areata. Study background: Among treated patients, oral tofacitinib was administered at 5 to 10 mg twice daily.

The junction had 18 bases not matched to a gene; V was cut back by 6 bases and J by 0 bases. Germline CDR1 is SQVTM and CDR2 is ANQGSEA. The CDR3 spans 20 residues. This chain joins TRBV29-1 and TRBJ2-3, with 13 bases aligning to TRBD2. The sequence was obtained from a human donor with alopecia areata. This sample comprised CD4+ T cells sorted from blood, obtained at week 0. CDR3 DNA: TGCAGCGTCCTCGGGGGGACTAGCGGGACTACACGCCCTAGCACAGATACGCAGTATTTT. This translates into CSVLGGTSGTTRPSTDTQYF.